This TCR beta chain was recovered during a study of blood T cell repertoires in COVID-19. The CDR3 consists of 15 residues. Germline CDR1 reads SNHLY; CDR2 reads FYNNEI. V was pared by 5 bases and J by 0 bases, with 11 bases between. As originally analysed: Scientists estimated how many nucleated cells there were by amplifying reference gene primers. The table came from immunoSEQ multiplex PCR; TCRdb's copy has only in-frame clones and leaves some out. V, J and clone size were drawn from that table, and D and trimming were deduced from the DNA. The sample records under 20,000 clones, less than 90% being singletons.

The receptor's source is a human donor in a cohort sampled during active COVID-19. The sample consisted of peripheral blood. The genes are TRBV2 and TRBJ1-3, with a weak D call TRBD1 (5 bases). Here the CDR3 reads CASSFSRGSGNTIYF. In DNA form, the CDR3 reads TGTGCCAGCAGTTTCAGTAGGGGCTCTGGAAACACCATATATTTT.